This T cell receptor beta chain was sequenced during a study of early T cells in non-severe SARS-CoV-2 infection. Looking at the study overall: Bulk RNA from unsorted whole blood was sequenced; chains were unpaired.

The CDR3 contains 14 residues. V dropped 2 bases and J dropped 2 bases, with 6 bases sitting between them. Germline lookup yields CDR1 LGHDT and CDR2 YNNKEL (reference sequence). Individual cDNA molecules each received unique molecular identifiers attached to them. TCRdb processed the 5' RACE reads anew with MiXCR; each CDR3 protein has one entry. Of under 20,000 distinct CDR3 sequences in the sample, about 4% are singletons; the top ten hold 7.2%. Broader study findings: VDJdb matching favored anti-spike CD8 responses, missing private and CD4 specificities.

This clonotype is labeled as medium-sized. What it binds is not known. The sample comprised whole blood. V gene TRBV3-1 combines with J gene TRBJ2-2; no clear D gene. This TCR derives from an adult who was a healthcare worker with PCR-confirmed SARS-CoV-2 infection or an uninfected control (not recorded which). The CDR3 DNA reads TGTGCCAGCAGCCAAATGACTAACACCGGGGAGCTGTTTTTT. Translation: CASSQMTNTGELFF. The full variable domain, rest sourced from reference TRBV3-1 and TRBJ2-2, is DTAVSQTPKYLVTQMGNDKSIKCEQNLGHDTMYWYKQDSKKFLKIMFSYNNKELIINETVPNRFSPKSPDKAHLNLHINSLELGDSAVYFCASSQMTNTGELFFGEGSRLTVL.